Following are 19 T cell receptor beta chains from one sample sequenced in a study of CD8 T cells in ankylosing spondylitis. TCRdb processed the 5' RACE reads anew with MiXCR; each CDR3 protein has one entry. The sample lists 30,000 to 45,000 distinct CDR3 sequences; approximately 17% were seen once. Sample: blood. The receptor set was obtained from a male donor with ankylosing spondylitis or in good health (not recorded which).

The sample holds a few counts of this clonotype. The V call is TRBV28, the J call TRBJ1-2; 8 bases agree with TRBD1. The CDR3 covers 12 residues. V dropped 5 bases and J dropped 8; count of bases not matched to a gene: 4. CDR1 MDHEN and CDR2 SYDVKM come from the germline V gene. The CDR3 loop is CASSLGQGGYTF. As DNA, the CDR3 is TGTGCCAGCAGTCTCGGACAGGGAGGCTACACCTTC.

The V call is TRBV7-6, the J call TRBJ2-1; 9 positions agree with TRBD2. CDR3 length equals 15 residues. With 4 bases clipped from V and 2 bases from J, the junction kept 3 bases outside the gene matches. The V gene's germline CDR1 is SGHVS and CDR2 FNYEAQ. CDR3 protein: CASSSIAGAYNEQFF. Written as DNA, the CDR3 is TGTGCCAGCAGCTCGATAGCGGGAGCCTACAATGAGCAGTTCTTC. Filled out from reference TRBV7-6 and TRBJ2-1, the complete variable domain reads GAGVSQSPRYKVTKRGQDVALRCDPISGHVSLYWYRQALGQGPEFLTYFNYEAQQDKSGLPNDRFSAERPEGSISTLTIQRTEQRDSAMYRCASSSIAGAYNEQFFGPGTRLTVL.

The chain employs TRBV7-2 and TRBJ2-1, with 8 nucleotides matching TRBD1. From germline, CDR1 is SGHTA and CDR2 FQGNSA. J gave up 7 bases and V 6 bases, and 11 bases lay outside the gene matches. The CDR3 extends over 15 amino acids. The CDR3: CASSPGGQGRNEQFF. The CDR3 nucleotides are TGTGCCAGCAGTCCCGGCGGACAGGGAAGAAATGAGCAGTTCTTC. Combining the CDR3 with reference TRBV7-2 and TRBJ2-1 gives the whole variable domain GAGVSQSPSNKVTEKGKDVELRCDPISGHTALYWYRQSLGQGLEFLIYFQGNSAPDKSGLPSDRFSAERTGGSVSTLTIQRTQQEDSAVYLCASSPGGQGRNEQFFGPGTRLTVL.

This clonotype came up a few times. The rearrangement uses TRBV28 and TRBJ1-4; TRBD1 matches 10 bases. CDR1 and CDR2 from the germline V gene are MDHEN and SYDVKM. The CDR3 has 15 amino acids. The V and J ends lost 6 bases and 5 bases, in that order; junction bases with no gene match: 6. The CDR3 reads CASSAPGQGNEKLFF. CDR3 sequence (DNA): TGTGCCAGCAGCGCACCGGGACAGGGGAATGAAAAACTGTTTTTT.

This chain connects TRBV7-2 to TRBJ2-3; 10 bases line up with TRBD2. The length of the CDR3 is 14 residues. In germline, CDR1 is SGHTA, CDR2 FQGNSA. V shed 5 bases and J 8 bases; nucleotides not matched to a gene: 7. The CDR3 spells CASSPAGGPSTQYF. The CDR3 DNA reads TGTGCCAGCAGCCCAGCGGGAGGGCCATCTACGCAGTATTTT.

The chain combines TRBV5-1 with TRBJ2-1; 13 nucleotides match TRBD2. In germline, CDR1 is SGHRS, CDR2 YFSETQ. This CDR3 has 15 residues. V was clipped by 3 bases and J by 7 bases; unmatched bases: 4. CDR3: CASSWTSGRRNEQFF. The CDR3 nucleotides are TGCGCCAGCAGCTGGACTAGCGGGAGAAGGAATGAGCAGTTCTTC.

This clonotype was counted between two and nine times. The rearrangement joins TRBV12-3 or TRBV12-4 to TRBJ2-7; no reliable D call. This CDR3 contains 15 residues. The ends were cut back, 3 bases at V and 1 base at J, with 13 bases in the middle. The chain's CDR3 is CASSFGGSRSYEQYF. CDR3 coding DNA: TGTGCCAGCAGTTTCGGCGGAAGCCGGTCCTACGAGCAGTACTTC.

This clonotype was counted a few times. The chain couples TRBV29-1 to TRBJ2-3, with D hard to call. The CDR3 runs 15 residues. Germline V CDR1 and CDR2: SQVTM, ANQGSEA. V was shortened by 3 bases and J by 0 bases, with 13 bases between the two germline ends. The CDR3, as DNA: TGCAGCGTTGATGCCCTCCAGTCTAGCACAGATACGCAGTATTTT. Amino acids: CSVDALQSSTDTQYF.

CDR3 in DNA: TGCAGTCCGGGCCAGGATGTTTGGAATGAGCAGTTCTTC. Translating gives CSPGQDVWNEQFF. The chain uses TRBV20-1 and TRBJ2-1; no firm D call. The germline V gene has CDR1 DFQATT and CDR2 SNEGSKA (reference sequence). Trimming pared 8 bases from V and 7 bases from J, leaving 18 bases between. CDR3 length: 13 amino acids.

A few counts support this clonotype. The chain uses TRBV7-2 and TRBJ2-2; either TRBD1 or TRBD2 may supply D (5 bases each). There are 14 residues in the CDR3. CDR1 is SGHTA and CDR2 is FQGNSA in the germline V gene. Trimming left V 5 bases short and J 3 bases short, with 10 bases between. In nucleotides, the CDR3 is TGTGCCAGCAGCCCCCGAGGGGACACCGGGGAGCTGTTTTTT. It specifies CASSPRGDTGELFF.

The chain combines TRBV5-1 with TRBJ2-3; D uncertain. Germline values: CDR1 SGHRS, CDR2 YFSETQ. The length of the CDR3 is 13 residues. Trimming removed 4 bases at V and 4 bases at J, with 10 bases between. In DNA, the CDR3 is TGCGCCAGCAGCCCCTTTGGGGCAGATACGCAGTATTTT. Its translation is CASSPFGADTQYF.

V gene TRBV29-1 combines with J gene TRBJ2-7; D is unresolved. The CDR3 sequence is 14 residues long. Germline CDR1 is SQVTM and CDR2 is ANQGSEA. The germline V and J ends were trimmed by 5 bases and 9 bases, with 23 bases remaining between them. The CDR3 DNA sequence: TGCAGCGTTTTAGTTGGCTCAAGCAAGTCGGGGCAGTACTTC. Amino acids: CSVLVGSSKSGQYF.

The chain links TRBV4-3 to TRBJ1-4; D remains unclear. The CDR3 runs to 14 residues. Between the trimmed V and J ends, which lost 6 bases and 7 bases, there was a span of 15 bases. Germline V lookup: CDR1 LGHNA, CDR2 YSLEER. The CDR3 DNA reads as TGCGCCAGCAGAGGGCCGGGATCTCCTGAAAAACTGTTTTTT. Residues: CASRGPGSPEKLFF.

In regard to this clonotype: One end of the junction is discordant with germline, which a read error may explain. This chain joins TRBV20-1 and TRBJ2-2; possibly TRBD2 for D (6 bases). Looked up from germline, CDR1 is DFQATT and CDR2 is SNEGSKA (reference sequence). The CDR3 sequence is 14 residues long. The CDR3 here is CSATGTPNTGELFF. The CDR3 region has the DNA TGTAGTGCTACCGGGACTCCGAACACCGGGGAGCTGTTTTTT.

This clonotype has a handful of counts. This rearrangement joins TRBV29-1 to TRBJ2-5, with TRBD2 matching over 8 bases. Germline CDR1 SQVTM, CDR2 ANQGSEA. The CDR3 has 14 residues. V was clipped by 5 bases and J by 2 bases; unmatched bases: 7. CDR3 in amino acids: CSVSRQRGQETQYF. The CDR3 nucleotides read TGCAGCGTTTCCCGCCAGCGGGGGCAAGAGACCCAGTACTTC.

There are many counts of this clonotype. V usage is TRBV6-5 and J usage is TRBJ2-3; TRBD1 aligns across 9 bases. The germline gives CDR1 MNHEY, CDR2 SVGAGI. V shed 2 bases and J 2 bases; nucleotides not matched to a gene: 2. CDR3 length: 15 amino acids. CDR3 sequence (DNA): TGTGCCAGCAGTTACGGGACAGGGAACACAGATACGCAGTATTTT. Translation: CASSYGTGNTDTQYF.

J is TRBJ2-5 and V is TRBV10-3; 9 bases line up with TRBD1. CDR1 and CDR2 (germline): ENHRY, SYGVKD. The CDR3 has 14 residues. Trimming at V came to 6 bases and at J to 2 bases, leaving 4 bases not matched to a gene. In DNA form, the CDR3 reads TGTGCCATCAGCCCGGACAGGGGTCAAGAGACCCAGTACTTC. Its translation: CAISPDRGQETQYF.

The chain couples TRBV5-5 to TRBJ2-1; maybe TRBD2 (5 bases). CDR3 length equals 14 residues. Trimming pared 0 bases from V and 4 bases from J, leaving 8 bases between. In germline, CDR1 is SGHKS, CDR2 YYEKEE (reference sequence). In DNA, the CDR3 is TGTGCCAGCAGCTTGGGACTACTATACAATGAGCAGTTCTTC. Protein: CASSLGLLYNEQFF. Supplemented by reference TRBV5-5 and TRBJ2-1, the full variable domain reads DAGVTQSPTHLIKTRGQQVTLRCSPISGHKSVSWYQQVLGQGPQFIFQYYEKEERGRGNFPDRFSARQFPNYSSELNVNALLLGDSALYLCASSLGLLYNEQFFGPGTRLTVL.

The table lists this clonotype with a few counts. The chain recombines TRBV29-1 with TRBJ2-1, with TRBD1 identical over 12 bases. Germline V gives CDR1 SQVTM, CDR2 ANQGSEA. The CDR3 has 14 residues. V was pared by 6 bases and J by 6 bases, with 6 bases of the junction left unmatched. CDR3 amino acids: CSVGTGGGGNEQFF. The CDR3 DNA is TGCAGCGTGGGGACAGGGGGCGGAGGCAATGAGCAGTTCTTC.